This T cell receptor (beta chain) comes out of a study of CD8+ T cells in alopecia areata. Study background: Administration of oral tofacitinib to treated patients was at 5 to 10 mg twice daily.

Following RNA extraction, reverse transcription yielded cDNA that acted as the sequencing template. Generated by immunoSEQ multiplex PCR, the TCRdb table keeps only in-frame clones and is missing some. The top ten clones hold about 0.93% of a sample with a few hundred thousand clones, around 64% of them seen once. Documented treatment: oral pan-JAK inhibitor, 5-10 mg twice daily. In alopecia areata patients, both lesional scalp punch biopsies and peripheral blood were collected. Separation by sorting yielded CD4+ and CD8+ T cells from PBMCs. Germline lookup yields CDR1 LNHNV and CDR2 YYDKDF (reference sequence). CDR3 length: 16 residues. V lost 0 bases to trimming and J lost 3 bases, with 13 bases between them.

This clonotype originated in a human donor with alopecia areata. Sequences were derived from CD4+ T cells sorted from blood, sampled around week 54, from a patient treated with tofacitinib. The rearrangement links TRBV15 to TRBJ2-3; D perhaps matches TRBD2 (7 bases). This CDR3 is CATSRDGGARTDTQYF. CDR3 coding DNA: TGTGCCACCAGCAGAGATGGGGGGGCTCGGACAGATACGCAGTATTTT.